This TCR beta chain was sequenced for a study of shared clonotypes between healthy human individuals. About this clone: Its antigen is not known.

Produced via immunoSEQ multiplex PCR; TCRdb's table is partial and in-frame only. The data contain 2 million to 2.5 million clones, approximately 93% of them seen just once; the ten biggest clones take up 0.39%. The CDR3 extends over 15 amino acids. Trimming removed 4 bases from V and 7 bases from J, with 18 bases in between. Germline CDR1 reads SGHKS; CDR2 reads YYEKEE (reference sequence). Study-wide results and limits: Naive subsets generally exceeded memory subsets in estimated richness.

The receptor was derived from a man between 18 and 35 years old in good health. Some clones in this sample may be carry-over from other donors' samples. Source material: naive CD4+ T cells from PBMCs. Subset indicated: CD45RA+ positively selected. The chain uses TRBV5-5 and TRBJ1-5; TRBD1 is a possible D gene (5 bases). The CDR3 protein is CASSGSPDPGQPQHF. CDR3 nucleotides: TGTGCCAGCAGCGGAAGCCCGGATCCAGGGCAGCCCCAGCATTTT.